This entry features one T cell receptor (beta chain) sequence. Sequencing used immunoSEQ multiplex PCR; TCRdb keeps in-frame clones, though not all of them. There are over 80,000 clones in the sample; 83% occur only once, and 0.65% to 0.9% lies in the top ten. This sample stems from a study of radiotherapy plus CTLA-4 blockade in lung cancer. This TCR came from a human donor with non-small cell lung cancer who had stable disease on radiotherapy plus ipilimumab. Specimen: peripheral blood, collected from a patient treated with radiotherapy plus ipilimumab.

The DNA for the CDR3 is TGTGCCTGGAGTGGGGGCCTCAGGTGGGGTCTAGGCTACACCTTC. Its translation: CAWSGGLRWGLGYTF. The genes are TRBV30 and TRBJ1-2; a possible D gene is TRBD1 (5 bases). From germline, CDR1 is GTSNPN and CDR2 SVGIG (reference sequence). This CDR3 region has 15 residues. V shed 1 base and J shed 8 bases, with 20 bases lying between them.